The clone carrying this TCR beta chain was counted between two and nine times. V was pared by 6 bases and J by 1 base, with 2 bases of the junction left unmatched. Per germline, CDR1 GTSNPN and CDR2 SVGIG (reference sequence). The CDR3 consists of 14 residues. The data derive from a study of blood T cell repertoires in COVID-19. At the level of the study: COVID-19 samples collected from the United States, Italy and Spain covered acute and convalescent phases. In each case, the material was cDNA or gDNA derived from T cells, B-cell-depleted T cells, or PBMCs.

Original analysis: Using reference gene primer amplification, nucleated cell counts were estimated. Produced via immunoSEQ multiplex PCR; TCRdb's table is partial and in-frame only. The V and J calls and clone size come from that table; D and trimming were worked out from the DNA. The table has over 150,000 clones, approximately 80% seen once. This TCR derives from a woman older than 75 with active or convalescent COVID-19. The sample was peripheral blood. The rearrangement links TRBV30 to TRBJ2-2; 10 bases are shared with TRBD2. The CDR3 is CACKRGGNTGELFF. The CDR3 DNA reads TGTGCCTGCAAGCGGGGGGGGAACACCGGGGAGCTGTTTTTT.